Below, 6 T cell receptor beta chains from the same sample are listed, as sequenced in a study of blood T cell repertoires in COVID-19. Measured with immunoSEQ multiplex PCR; TCRdb has only the in-frame clones, and not every one. In the table there are nearly 350,000 clones, around 91% of which are singletons. The sample consisted of peripheral blood. The origin of the receptors is a woman aged 18-35 years who had recovered from COVID-19.

This chain links TRBV7-2 with TRBJ2-1; perhaps TRBD1 as D (5 bases). The CDR3 length is 19 residues. Germline V CDR1 and CDR2: SGHTA, FQGNSA. Trimming shortened V by 2 bases and J by 0 bases, and 20 bases separated the two germline ends. The DNA for the CDR3 is TGTGCCAGCAGCTTATTGGTGACCGCCGGAGACAGCTCCTACAATGAGCAGTTCTTC. This encodes CASSLLVTAGDSSYNEQFF.

V gene TRBV10-3 combines with J gene TRBJ2-7; D gene uncertain. CDR1 is ENHRY, CDR2 SYGVKD, per germline. This CDR3 comprises 12 residues. Trimming left V 10 bases short and J 3 bases short, with 13 bases between. In DNA, the CDR3 is TGTGCCACCTCAAACCAGTTCTACGAGCAGTACGTC. It codes for CATSNQFYEQYV.

This clone was seen once. This chain connects TRBV3-1 (or the pseudogene TRBV3-2) to TRBJ1-1; 7 nucleotides align to TRBD1. Germline CDR1 reads LGHDT; CDR2 reads YNNKEL (reference sequence). The V gene end was trimmed by 0 bases and the J gene end by 3 bases; junction bases not matched to a gene: 10. The CDR3 sequence is 17 residues long. The CDR3: CASSQDRGTGADTEAFF. For the CDR3, the DNA is TGTGCCAGCAGCCAAGATAGGGGAACAGGGGCGGACACTGAAGCTTTCTTT.

The chain couples TRBV5-4 to TRBJ1-1, with 7 bases lining up with TRBD1. The CDR3 covers 18 residues. V dropped 4 bases and J dropped 4; count of bases not matched to a gene: 19. CDR1 and CDR2 (germline): SGHNT, YYREEE (reference sequence). The CDR3 spells CASSIDRDLHVAITEAFF. CDR3 coding DNA: TGTGCCAGCAGCATAGACAGGGATCTCCACGTTGCTATCACTGAAGCTTTCTTT.

The gene calls are TRBV3-1 (or the pseudogene TRBV3-2) and TRBJ2-7, with 9 bases identical to TRBD2. The CDR3 consists of 16 residues. The V segment lost 0 bases and the J segment 5 bases; nucleotides outside the gene matches: 8. CDR1 and CDR2 from the germline V gene are LGHDT and YNNKEL (reference sequence). The CDR3 sequence is CASSQDGGGRADEQYV. The CDR3, as DNA: TGTGCCAGCAGCCAAGATGGGGGCGGGAGGGCTGACGAGCAGTACGTC.

The V and J genes are TRBV4-1 and TRBJ2-3; the D gene is possibly TRBD1 (6 bases). The germline V gene encodes CDR1 MGHRA and CDR2 YSYEKL. The V gene lost 3 bases and the J gene lost 4 bases, with 8 bases spanning the gap. The CDR3 has 13 amino acids. The CDR3 DNA sequence: TGCGCCAGCAGCCAGGGGGCCTCAGATACGCAGTATTTT. Its translation is CASSQGASDTQYF.